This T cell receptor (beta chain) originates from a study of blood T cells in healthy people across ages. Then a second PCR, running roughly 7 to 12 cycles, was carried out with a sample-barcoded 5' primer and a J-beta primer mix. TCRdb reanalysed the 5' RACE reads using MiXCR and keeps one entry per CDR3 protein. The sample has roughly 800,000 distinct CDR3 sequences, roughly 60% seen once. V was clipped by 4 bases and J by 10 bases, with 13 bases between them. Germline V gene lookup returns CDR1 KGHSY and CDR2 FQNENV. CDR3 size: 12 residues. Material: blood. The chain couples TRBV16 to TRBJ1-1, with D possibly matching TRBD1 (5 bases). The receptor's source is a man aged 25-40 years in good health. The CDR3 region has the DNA TGTGCCAGCAGCCTAATCCGGAGGGGAGCTTTCTTT. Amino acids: CASSLIRRGAFF.